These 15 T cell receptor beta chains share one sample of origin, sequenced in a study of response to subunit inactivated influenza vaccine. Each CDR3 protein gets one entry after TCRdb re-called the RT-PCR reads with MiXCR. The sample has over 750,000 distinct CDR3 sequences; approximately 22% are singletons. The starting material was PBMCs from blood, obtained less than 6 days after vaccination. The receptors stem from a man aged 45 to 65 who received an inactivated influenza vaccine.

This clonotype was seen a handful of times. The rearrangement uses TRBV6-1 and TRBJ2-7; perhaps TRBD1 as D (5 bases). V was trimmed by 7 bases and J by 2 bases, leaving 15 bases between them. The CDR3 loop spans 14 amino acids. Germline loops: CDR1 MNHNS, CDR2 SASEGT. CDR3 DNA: TGTGCCAGCACCCCCTCCCGGACAACCTACGAGCAGTACTTC. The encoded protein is CASTPSRTTYEQYF.

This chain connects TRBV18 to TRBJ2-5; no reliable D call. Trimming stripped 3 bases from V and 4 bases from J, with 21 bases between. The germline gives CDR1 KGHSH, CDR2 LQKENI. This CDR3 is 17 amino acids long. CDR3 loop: CASSPANRPAQAETQYF. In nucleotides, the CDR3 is TGTGCCAGCTCACCCGCGAACCGTCCGGCTCAAGCAGAGACCCAGTACTTC.

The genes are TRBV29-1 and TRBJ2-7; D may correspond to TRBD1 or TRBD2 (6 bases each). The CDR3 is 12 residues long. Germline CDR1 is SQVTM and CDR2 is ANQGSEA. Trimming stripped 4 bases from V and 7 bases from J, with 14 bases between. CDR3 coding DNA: TGCAGCGTTGGACGGGGGCCGGGGGAGCAGTACTTC. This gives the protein CSVGRGPGEQYF.

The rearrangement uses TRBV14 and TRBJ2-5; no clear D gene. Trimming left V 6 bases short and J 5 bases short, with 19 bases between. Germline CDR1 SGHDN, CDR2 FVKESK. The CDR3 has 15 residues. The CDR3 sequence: CASRKRLTRWETQYF. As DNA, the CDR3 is TGTGCCAGCAGAAAGCGACTGACGCGGTGGGAGACCCAGTACTTC.

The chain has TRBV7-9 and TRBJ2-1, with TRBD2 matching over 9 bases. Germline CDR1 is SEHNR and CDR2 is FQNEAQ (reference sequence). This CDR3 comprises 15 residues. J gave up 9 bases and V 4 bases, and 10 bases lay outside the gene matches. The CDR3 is CASSSWGTSSSEQFF. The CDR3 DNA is TGTGCCAGCAGCTCATGGGGGACTAGCTCTAGTGAGCAGTTCTTC.

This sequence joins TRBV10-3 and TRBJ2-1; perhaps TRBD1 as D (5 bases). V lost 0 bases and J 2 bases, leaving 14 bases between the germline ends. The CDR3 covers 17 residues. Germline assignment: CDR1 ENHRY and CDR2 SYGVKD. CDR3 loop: CAISESIYRSAYNEQFF. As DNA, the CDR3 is TGTGCCATCAGTGAGTCGATTTACAGGTCGGCCTACAATGAGCAGTTCTTC.

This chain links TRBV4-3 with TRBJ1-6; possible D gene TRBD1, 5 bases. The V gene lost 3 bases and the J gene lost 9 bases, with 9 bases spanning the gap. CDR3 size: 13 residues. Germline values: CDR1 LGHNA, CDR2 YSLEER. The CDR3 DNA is TGCGCCAGCAGCCAGCCGGGGGTTTCACCCCTCCACTTT. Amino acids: CASSQPGVSPLHF.

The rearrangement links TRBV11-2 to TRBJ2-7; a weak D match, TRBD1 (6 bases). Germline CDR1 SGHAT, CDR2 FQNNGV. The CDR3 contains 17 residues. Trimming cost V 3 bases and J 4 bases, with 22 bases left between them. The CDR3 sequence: CASSFGQRMGVLYEQYF. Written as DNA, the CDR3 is TGTGCCAGCAGCTTCGGACAGCGAATGGGTGTATTGTACGAGCAGTACTTC.

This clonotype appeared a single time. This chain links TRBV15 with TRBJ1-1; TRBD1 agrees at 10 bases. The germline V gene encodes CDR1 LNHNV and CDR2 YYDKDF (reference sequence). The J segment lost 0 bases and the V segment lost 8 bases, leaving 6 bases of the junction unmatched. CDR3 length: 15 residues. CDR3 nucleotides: TGTGCCACCCGGACAGGGGGTTCGCTGAACACTGAAGCTTTCTTT. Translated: CATRTGGSLNTEAFF.

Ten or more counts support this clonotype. CDR3 coding DNA: TGTGCCAGCAGCTTAGGGAGGTCGGCTAGCGGGTGGGCAGATACGCAGTATTTT. Protein product: CASSLGRSASGWADTQYF. This chain connects TRBV11-2 to TRBJ2-3; 8 nucleotides agree with TRBD2. Germline V lookup: CDR1 SGHAT, CDR2 FQNNGV. With V trimmed by 1 base and J by 4 bases, 13 bases remained unmatched. The CDR3 contains 18 residues. Full variable domain (rest looked up from reference TRBV11-2 and TRBJ2-3): EAGVAQSPRYKIIEKRQSVAFWCNPISGHATLYWYQQILGQGPKLLIQFQNNGVVDDSQLPKDRFSAERLKGVDSTLKIQPAKLEDSAVYLCASSLGRSASGWADTQYFGPGTRLTVL.

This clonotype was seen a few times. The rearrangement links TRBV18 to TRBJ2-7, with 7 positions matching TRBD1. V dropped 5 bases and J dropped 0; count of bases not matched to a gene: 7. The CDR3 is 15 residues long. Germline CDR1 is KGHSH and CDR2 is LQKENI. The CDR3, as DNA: TGTGCCAGCTCAGACCCGGGACAGAACTCCTACGAGCAGTACTTC. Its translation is CASSDPGQNSYEQYF. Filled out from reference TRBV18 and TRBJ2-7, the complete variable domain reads NAGVMQNPRHLVRRRGQEARLRCSPMKGHSHVYWYRQLPEEGLKFMVYLQKENIIDESGMPKERFSAEFPKEGPSILRIQQVVRGDSAAYFCASSDPGQNSYEQYFGPGTRLTVT.

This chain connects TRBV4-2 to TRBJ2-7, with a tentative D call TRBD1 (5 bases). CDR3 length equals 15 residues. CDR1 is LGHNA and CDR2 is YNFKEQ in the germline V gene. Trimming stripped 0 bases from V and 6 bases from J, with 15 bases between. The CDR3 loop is CASSQDWGQKGEQYF. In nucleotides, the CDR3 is TGTGCCAGCAGCCAAGATTGGGGCCAGAAGGGCGAGCAGTACTTC.

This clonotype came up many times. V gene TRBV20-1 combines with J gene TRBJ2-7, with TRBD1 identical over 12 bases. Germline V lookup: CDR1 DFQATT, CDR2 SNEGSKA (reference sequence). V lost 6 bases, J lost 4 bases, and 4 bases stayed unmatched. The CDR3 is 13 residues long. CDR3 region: CSAGTGGAYEQYF. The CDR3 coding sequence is TGCAGTGCAGGGACAGGGGGCGCATACGAGCAGTACTTC.

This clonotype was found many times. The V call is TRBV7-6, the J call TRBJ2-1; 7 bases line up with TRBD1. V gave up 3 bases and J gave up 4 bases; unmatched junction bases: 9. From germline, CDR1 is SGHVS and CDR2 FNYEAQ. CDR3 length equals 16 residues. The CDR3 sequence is CASSLIDRVVYNEQFF. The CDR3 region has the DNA TGTGCCAGCAGCTTGATCGACAGGGTTGTTTACAATGAGCAGTTCTTC.

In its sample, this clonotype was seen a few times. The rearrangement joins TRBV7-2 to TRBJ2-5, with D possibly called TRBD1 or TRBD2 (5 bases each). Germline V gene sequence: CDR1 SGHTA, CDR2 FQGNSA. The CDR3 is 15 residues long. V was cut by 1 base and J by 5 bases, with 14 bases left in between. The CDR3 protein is CASSLEIGAGETQYF. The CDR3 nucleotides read TGTGCCAGCAGCTTAGAAATCGGGGCAGGGGAGACCCAGTACTTC. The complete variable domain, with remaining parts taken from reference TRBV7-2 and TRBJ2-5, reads GAGVSQSPSNKVTEKGKDVELRCDPISGHTALYWYRQSLGQGLEFLIYFQGNSAPDKSGLPSDRFSAERTGGSVSTLTIQRTQQEDSAVYLCASSLEIGAGETQYFGPGTRLLVL.